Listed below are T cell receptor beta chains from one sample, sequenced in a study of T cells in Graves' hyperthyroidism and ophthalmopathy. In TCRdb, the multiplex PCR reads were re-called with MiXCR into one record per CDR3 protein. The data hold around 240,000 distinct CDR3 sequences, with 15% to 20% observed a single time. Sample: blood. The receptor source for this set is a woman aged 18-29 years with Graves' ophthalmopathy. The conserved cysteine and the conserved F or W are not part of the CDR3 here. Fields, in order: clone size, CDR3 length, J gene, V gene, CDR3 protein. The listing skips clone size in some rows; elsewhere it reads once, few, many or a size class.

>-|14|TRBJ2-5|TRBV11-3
ASRWGLAGFQETQY
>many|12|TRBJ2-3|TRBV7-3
ASSFGGSVDTQY
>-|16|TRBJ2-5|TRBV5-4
ASSLPRGPLYTQETQY
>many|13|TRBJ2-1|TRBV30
AWSPGLAAYNEQF
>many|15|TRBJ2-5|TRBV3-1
ASSRTSGRLYQETQY
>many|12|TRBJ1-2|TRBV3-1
ASSQGDRAHGYT
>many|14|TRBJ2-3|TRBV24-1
ATSDLPGYSTDTQY
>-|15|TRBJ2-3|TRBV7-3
ASSPQGGRDSTDTQY
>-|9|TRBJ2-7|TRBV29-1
SVGGFYEQY
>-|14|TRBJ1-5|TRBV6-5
ASSYTTGGSRQPQH
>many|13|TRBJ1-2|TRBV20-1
SAREGQSANYGYT
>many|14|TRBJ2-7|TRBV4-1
ASSRGGTGGTYEQY
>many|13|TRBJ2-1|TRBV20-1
SASSGTGNSDEQF
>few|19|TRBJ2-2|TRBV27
ASSIIGGASGRSREPGELF
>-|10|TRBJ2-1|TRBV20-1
SATTFNNEQF
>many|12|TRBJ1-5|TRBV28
AISTGGGNQPQH
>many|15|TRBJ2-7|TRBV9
ASSLGTSGRSPYEQY
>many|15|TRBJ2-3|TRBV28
ASSTQMGGPRTDTQY
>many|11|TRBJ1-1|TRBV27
ASAGRMNTEAF
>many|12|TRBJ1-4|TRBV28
ASSLWQFNEKLF
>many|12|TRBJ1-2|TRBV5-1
ASSREQRDYGYT
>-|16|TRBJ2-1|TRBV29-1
SVSYPGTSGGAYNEQF
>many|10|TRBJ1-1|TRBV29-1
SAVGGGTEAF
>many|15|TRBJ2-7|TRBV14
ASSPPGLAGANYEQY
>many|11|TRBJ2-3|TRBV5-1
ASSTQFSDTQY
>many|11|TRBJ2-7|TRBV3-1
ASSQDLDYEQY
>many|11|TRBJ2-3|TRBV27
ASTDWSTDTQY
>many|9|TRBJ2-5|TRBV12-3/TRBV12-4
ASTGDETQY
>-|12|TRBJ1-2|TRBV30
AWSRDRTSYGYT
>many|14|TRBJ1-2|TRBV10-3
AISEGRQGLNYGYT
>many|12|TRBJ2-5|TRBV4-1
ASSQPSGLETQY